One sample yielded the 24 T cell receptor beta chains listed below, sequenced in a study of blood T cell repertoires in COVID-19. Clones were sequenced by immunoSEQ multiplex PCR, and TCRdb holds only the in-frame ones, with some missing. The profile covers more than 200,000 clones, with about 81% appearing a single time and 8% to 9% taken by the ten largest. The specimen was peripheral blood. These receptors came from a woman older than 75 with COVID-19, enrolled during active disease.

This clone was seen once. The chain links TRBV7-9 to TRBJ1-6; D gene uncertain. The V end was cut by 8 bases, the J end by 11 bases, with 13 bases between. The CDR3 runs 12 residues. Germline CDR1 reads SEHNR; CDR2 reads FQNEAQ (reference sequence). CDR3 sequence (DNA): TGTGCCAGCGAGCGGGATTCGACACCCCTCCACTTT. It codes for CASERDSTPLHF.

The chain employs TRBV18 and TRBJ1-1; a weak D match, TRBD1 (6 bases). Between the trimmed V and J ends, which lost 5 bases and 11 bases, there was a span of 15 bases. The CDR3 consists of 12 residues. From germline, CDR1 is KGHSH and CDR2 LQKENI. The CDR3: CASSSYTGMAFF. The CDR3 bases are TGTGCCAGCTCATCCTACACAGGGATGGCTTTCTTT.

The genes are TRBV5-1 and TRBJ2-7; 11 bases align to TRBD1. Germline V gene sequence: CDR1 SGHRS, CDR2 YFSETQ. There are 16 residues in the CDR3. V was pared by 0 bases and J by 0 bases, with 2 bases of the junction left unmatched. CDR3 DNA sequence: TGCGCCAGCAGCTTGGCCGGACAGGGGGCCTCCTACGAGCAGTACTTC. Translated: CASSLAGQGASYEQYF.

CDR3 nucleotide sequence: TGTGCCAGCAGCTTCCAGGCAGGCGGAAACACCATATATTTT. It is translated as CASSFQAGGNTIYF. The chain joins TRBV7-2 to TRBJ1-3; D unclear. V lost 3 bases and J lost 4, with 10 bases in between. Germline V gene sequence: CDR1 SGHTA, CDR2 FQGNSA. CDR3 length: 14 amino acids.

The rearrangement links TRBV9 to TRBJ1-5; 7 nucleotides agree with TRBD1. Trimming removed 0 bases from V and 3 bases from J; junction bases left unmatched: 3. Germline CDR1 SGDLS, CDR2 YYNGEE. CDR3 length equals 15 residues. This chain's CDR3 is CASSVGGTDNQPQHF. In DNA form, the CDR3 reads TGTGCCAGCAGCGTAGGTGGGACAGACAATCAGCCCCAGCATTTT.

Notes on this clone: The same CDR3 can be traced to other DNA sequences in this sample. V gene TRBV28 combines with J gene TRBJ1-5; D is unclear. The V gene's germline CDR1 is MDHEN and CDR2 SYDVKM. This CDR3 has 12 amino acids. Trimming took off 3 bases at V and 4 bases at J, with 4 bases between the two ends. CDR3 in amino acids: CASSFPNQPQHF. The CDR3 nucleotides are TGTGCCAGCAGTTTTCCAAATCAGCCCCAGCATTTT.

This chain links TRBV4-3 with TRBJ2-3, with 7 bases lining up with TRBD1. Germline lookup yields CDR1 LGHNA and CDR2 YSLEER. The V and J ends lost 0 bases and 1 base, in that order; junction bases with no gene match: 10. This CDR3 region has 18 residues. CDR3 in amino acids: CASSQDHGQGVGTDTQYF. The CDR3 coding sequence is TGCGCCAGCAGCCAAGATCACGGGCAGGGGGTCGGCACAGATACGCAGTATTTT.

V and J are TRBV3-1 (or the pseudogene TRBV3-2) and TRBJ2-1; tentatively, D is TRBD1 (5 bases). The length of the CDR3 is 15 residues. With 3 bases removed from V and 6 bases from J, the gap between germline ends came to 15 bases. Germline values: CDR1 LGHDT, CDR2 YNNKEL (reference sequence). This CDR3 is CASSQTAKNLNEQFF. In nucleotides, the CDR3 is TGTGCCAGCAGCCAGACAGCAAAAAACCTCAATGAGCAGTTCTTC.

The gene calls are TRBV19 and TRBJ1-4, with D possibly TRBD1 on 5 matching bases. Germline CDR1 reads LNHDA; CDR2 reads SQIVND (reference sequence). V lost 2 bases and J 5 bases, leaving 9 bases between the germline ends. This CDR3 is 14 amino acids long. The CDR3 loop reads CASSIFRGNEKLFF. CDR3 nucleotide sequence: TGTGCCAGTAGTATATTTAGGGGAAATGAAAAACTGTTTTTT.

The chain employs TRBV12-3 or TRBV12-4 and TRBJ2-5, with unresolved D. The V end was cut by 3 bases, the J end by 5 bases, with 4 bases between. CDR3 length: 11 amino acids. The DNA for the CDR3 is TGTGCCAGCAGTTTCGGTGAGACCCAGTACTTC. Amino acids: CASSFGETQYF.

This chain links TRBV2 with TRBJ2-3, with D tentatively TRBD2 (5 bases). V lost 6 bases and J 1 base, leaving 11 bases between the germline ends. The CDR3 consists of 14 residues. Germline loops: CDR1 SNHLY, CDR2 FYNNEI. The CDR3 here is CASREVFGTDTQYF. DNA for the CDR3: TGTGCCAGCAGGGAGGTATTCGGCACAGATACGCAGTATTTT.

This chain links TRBV9 with TRBJ2-3; 7 bases match TRBD2. Losses at the gene ends were 3 bases for V and 8 bases for J; bases not matched to a gene: 0. The CDR3 runs 11 residues. Germline CDR1 is SGDLS and CDR2 is YYNGEE. CDR3 nucleotides: TGTGCCAGCAGCGCGGGGGGTACGCAGTATTTT. This gives the protein CASSAGGTQYF.

This sequence joins TRBV10-3 and TRBJ2-3; D not certain. V was clipped by 9 bases and J by 5 bases, with 18 bases between them. This CDR3 has 14 amino acids. Germline CDR1 reads ENHRY; CDR2 reads SYGVKD. CDR3 protein: CAIRKQIQQDTQYF. CDR3 sequence (DNA): TGTGCCATTCGAAAACAAATCCAACAAGATACGCAGTATTTT.

The chain combines TRBV7-9 with TRBJ1-5; TRBD1 aligns across 10 bases. J was trimmed by 3 bases and V by 5 bases; bases with no gene match: 4. Germline V gene sequence: CDR1 SEHNR, CDR2 FQNEAQ (reference sequence). CDR3 length: 15 residues. CDR3 coding DNA: TGTGCCAGCAGCCCGGGACAGGGGAACAATCAGCCCCAGCATTTT. Encoded protein: CASSPGQGNNQPQHF.

The chain recombines TRBV30 with TRBJ1-6; possibly TRBD1 for D (6 bases). Between the trimmed V and J ends, which lost 0 bases and 9 bases, there was a span of 12 bases. CDR3 length equals 14 residues. The germline CDR1 and CDR2 sequences are GTSNPN and SVGIG (reference sequence). This CDR3 reads CAWSVTGLFSPLHF. CDR3 sequence (DNA): TGTGCCTGGAGTGTTACAGGGTTGTTTTCACCCCTCCACTTT.

V and J are TRBV5-5 and TRBJ2-7; D remains ambiguous. V dropped 1 base and J dropped 6 bases, with 17 bases sitting between them. The germline V gene has CDR1 SGHKS and CDR2 YYEKEE (reference sequence). CDR3 length: 15 residues. The CDR3 loop reads CASSLSNRLVGEQYF. CDR3 nucleotides: TGTGCCAGCAGCTTGTCCAACCGGTTGGTTGGCGAGCAGTACTTC.

This clone was seen more than once but under ten times. This chain uses TRBV11-2 with TRBJ2-7; D possibly corresponds to TRBD2 (5 bases). CDR3 length: 14 amino acids. Trimming shortened V by 5 bases and J by 3 bases, and 14 bases separated the two germline ends. Germline CDR1 and CDR2: SGHAT and FQNNGV. Written as DNA, the CDR3 is TGTGCCAGCAGCGCCGGGATCCTTTACTACGAGCAGTACTTC. This codes for CASSAGILYYEQYF.

This rearrangement joins TRBV18 to TRBJ2-1; the match to TRBD2 covers 9 bases. The CDR3 is made up of 17 amino acids. After removal of 3 bases from V and 6 bases from J, the junction contained 12 bases not matched to a gene. Per the germline V gene, CDR1 is KGHSH and CDR2 is LQKENI. The CDR3 reads CASSPPRGGRALNEQFF. CDR3 DNA sequence: TGTGCCAGCTCACCCCCCCGGGGCGGGAGGGCCCTCAATGAGCAGTTCTTC.

The rearrangement links TRBV27 to TRBJ1-2; possibly TRBD1 for D (5 bases). The CDR3 has 13 amino acids. V shed 3 bases and J shed 7 bases, with 12 bases lying between them. Germline V gene lookup returns CDR1 MNHEY and CDR2 SMNVEV (reference sequence). The CDR3 DNA follows: TGTGCCAGCAGTTTGGCTGGGAGGGGTGGCTACACCTTC. It codes for CASSLAGRGGYTF.

The rearrangement uses TRBV28 and TRBJ2-7, with 8 bases lining up with TRBD2. Germline V gives CDR1 MDHEN, CDR2 SYDVKM. J lost 4 bases, V lost 8 bases, and 13 bases had no gene match. CDR3 length equals 15 residues. The CDR3 is CASLPVSAGGYEQYF. The CDR3 region has the DNA TGTGCCAGCCTCCCCGTTTCGGCGGGGGGTTACGAGCAGTACTTC.

This chain uses TRBV10-1 with TRBJ2-3; TRBD2 aligns across 8 bases. The V gene end was trimmed by 0 bases and the J gene end by 0 bases; junction bases not matched to a gene: 2. The CDR3 contains 16 residues. Per germline, CDR1 WNHNN and CDR2 SYGVQD (reference sequence). The DNA for the CDR3 is TGCGCCAGCAGTGAGTCCCAGCGGGGGAGCACAGATACGCAGTATTTT. Its translation: CASSESQRGSTDTQYF.

V gene TRBV4-1 combines with J gene TRBJ2-7; tentative D call: TRBD2 (5 bases). Trimming left V 0 bases short and J 12 bases short, with 18 bases between. Germline lookup yields CDR1 MGHRA and CDR2 YSYEKL. This CDR3 spans 14 amino acids. The CDR3 DNA sequence: TGCGCCAGCAGCCAAGAAGGGAGAGGTTCCCCCATGTACTTC. Translation gives CASSQEGRGSPMYF.

This clone was observed a few times. The J gene is TRBJ1-2, the V gene TRBV2; maybe TRBD1 (5 bases). Germline lookup yields CDR1 SNHLY and CDR2 FYNNEI. The CDR3 totals 15 residues. V lost 2 bases to trimming and J lost 4 bases, with 14 bases between them. CDR3 amino acids: CASSERRGDRYGYTF. CDR3 nucleotides: TGTGCCAGCAGTGAAAGGCGGGGGGATCGCTATGGCTACACCTTC. The variable domain in full, completed from reference TRBV2 and TRBJ1-2, reads EPEVTQTPSHQVTQMGQEVILRCVPISNHLYFYWYRQILGQKVEFLVSFYNNEISEKSEIFDDQFSVERPDGSNFTLKIRSTKLEDSAMYFCASSERRGDRYGYTFGSGTRLTVV.

The chain uses TRBV5-8 and TRBJ2-1, with TRBD2 matching 8 bases. From germline, CDR1 is SGHTS and CDR2 YDEGEE. This CDR3 comprises 14 residues. The J segment lost 4 bases and the V segment lost 6 bases, leaving 6 bases of the junction unmatched. The CDR3 protein is CASNAIAGYNEQFF. CDR3 in DNA: TGTGCCAGCAATGCCATAGCGGGGTACAATGAGCAGTTCTTC.